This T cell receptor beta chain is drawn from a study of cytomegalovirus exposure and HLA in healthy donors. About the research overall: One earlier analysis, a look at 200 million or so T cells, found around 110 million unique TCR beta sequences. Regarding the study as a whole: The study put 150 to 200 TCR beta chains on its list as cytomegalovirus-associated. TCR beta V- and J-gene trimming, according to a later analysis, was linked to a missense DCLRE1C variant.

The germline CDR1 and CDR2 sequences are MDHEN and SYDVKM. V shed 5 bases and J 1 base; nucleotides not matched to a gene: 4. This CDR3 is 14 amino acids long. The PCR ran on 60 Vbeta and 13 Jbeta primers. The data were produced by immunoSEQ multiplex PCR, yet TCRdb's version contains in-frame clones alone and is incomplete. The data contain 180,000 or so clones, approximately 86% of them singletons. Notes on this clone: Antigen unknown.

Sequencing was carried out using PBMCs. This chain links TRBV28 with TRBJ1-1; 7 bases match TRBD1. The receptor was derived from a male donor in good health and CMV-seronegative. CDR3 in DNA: TGTGCCAGCAGTCCGGGGACAGCGAACACTGAAGCTTTCTTT. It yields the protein CASSPGTANTEAFF.